This T cell receptor beta chain was found in a study of T cell changes during pregnancy in multiple sclerosis. This clone was found once. Sequenced by immunoSEQ multiplex PCR; TCRdb stores in-frame clones only, minus some. This sample carries 75,000 to 100,000 clones, about 90% of them seen once, and the ten largest clones take less than 2.5%. In germline, CDR1 is ENHRY, CDR2 SYGVKD. The CDR3 has 12 amino acids. Trimming removed 0 bases from V and 4 bases from J, with 4 bases in between. Sequenced here: peripheral blood, sampled after pregnancy. This sequence originates from a female donor in good health, enrolled as a control in a pregnancy study. The chain employs TRBV10-3 and TRBJ2-7; D is uncertain. CDR3 loop: CAISESGYEQYF. The CDR3 DNA sequence: TGTGCCATCAGTGAGTCCGGGTACGAGCAGTACTTC.